This T cell receptor (beta chain) emerged from a study of beta chain features in type 1 diabetes. Germline V gene data show CDR1 as SGHNT and CDR2 as YYREEE (reference sequence). CDR3 length equals 15 residues. V was clipped by 4 bases and J by 4 bases, with 12 bases between them. Every bit of the isolated RNA underwent reverse transcription, so sequencing read expressed TCRB transcripts. Repertoires were generated with immunoSEQ multiplex PCR, while TCRdb's copy carries only in-frame clones and drops some. The sample consists of 620,000 or so clones, 15% of them appearing once. This clone was found a few times.

The chain employs TRBV5-4 and TRBJ1-6; D remains ambiguous. This TCR was sampled from a man between 18 and 29 years old in good health. Sequencing was performed on naive CD4+ T cells from blood. The CDR3 loop reads CASSTRTAYNSPLHF. The CDR3 nucleotides read TGTGCCAGCAGCACCCGGACGGCTTATAATTCACCCCTCCACTTT.